The 18 T cell receptor beta chains presented below share a single source sample, sequenced in a study of shared clonotypes between healthy human individuals. Some clones are missing from TCRdb's copy, which holds only in-frame ones; the method was immunoSEQ multiplex PCR. Among over a million clones, 98% were seen once, and the ten largest hold around 0.45%. The sequenced sample was naive CD4+ T cells sorted from blood. Subset described: CD45RA+ positively selected. These receptors were obtained from a man aged 25 to 40 in good health.

The chain's CDR3 is CAISESPQGNNEQFF. The CDR3 nucleotides are TGTGCCATCAGTGAATCCCCGCAGGGGAACAATGAGCAGTTCTTC. The gene calls are TRBV10-3 and TRBJ2-1; tentatively, D is TRBD1 (6 bases). Per germline, CDR1 ENHRY and CDR2 SYGVKD. The V end lost 3 bases, the J end lost 5 bases, and 14 bases lay between the germline ends. This CDR3 region has 15 residues.

There are a few counts of this clone. The chain couples TRBV30 to TRBJ1-5, with 10 bases that match TRBD1. This CDR3 comprises 14 residues. The germline CDR1 and CDR2 sequences are GTSNPN and SVGIG (reference sequence). Trimming took 2 bases from V and 4 from J; bases not matched to a gene: 2. CDR3 loop: CAWSMGQGNQPQHF. The CDR3 bases are TGTGCCTGGAGTATGGGACAGGGGAATCAGCCCCAGCATTTT.

The chain carries TRBV28 and TRBJ2-3; D call uncertain. The CDR3 consists of 12 residues. The V and J ends lost 2 bases and 10 bases respectively, with 10 bases between them. The V gene's germline CDR1 is MDHEN and CDR2 SYDVKM. The CDR3 DNA reads as TGTGCCAGCAGTTTAGTTACAACTGCGCAGTATTTT. Translation: CASSLVTTAQYF.

The rearrangement joins TRBV27 to TRBJ1-5; 12 bases fit TRBD1. The CDR3 runs to 15 residues. CDR1 is MNHEY, CDR2 SMNVEV, per germline (reference sequence). V was clipped by 2 bases and J by 6 bases; unmatched bases: 2. For the CDR3, the DNA is TGTGCCAGCAGTTTAGGGACAGGGGGCGGTCAGCCCCAGCATTTT. Its protein product is CASSLGTGGGQPQHF.

This clone was recorded only once. The junction shows a germline mismatch at one end, possibly a read error. This rearrangement joins TRBV6-1 to TRBJ2-7, with a tentative D call TRBD2 (6 bases). The germline gives CDR1 MNHNS, CDR2 SASEGT. There are 11 residues in the CDR3. The CDR3 sequence is CASSASGLLNF. The DNA for the CDR3 is TGTGCCAGCAGCGCTTCGGGACTCCTAAACTTC.

The chain couples TRBV5-4 to TRBJ2-2; tentative D call: TRBD1 (5 bases). Germline-derived CDR1 and CDR2 are SGHNT and YYREEE (reference sequence). V dropped 0 bases and J dropped 0 bases, with 9 bases sitting between them. CDR3 length: 16 amino acids. The CDR3 coding sequence is TGTGCCAGCAGCTTGGGACAGACAGCGAACACCGGGGAGCTGTTTTTT. This sequence encodes CASSLGQTANTGELFF.

This clone was seen once. The CDR3 bases are TGTGCCAGCAGCTTCGCAGGGATCTATGGCTACACCTTC. It yields the protein CASSFAGIYGYTF. The V call is TRBV7-2, the J call TRBJ1-2; weak D call: TRBD1 (5 bases). CDR1 is SGHTA, CDR2 FQGNSA, per germline. CDR3 length: 13 residues. The V end lost 3 bases, the J end lost 4 bases, and 9 bases lay between the germline ends.

The V and J genes are TRBV7-9 and TRBJ2-3; no reliable D call. The CDR3 is 14 residues long. V gave up 8 bases and J gave up 8 bases, with 20 bases separating them. CDR1 is SEHNR and CDR2 is FQNEAQ in the germline V gene (reference sequence). The CDR3 coding sequence is TGTGCCAGCGCAATTGTGGACGTTCGGCCTACGCAGTATTTT. Protein: CASAIVDVRPTQYF.

The V and J genes are TRBV6-1 and TRBJ2-7; 8 nucleotides line up with TRBD1. V shed 7 bases, J shed 5 bases, and the junction held 7 bases outside the gene matches. Germline-derived CDR1 and CDR2 are MNHNS and SASEGT. The CDR3 is 13 amino acids. The DNA of the CDR3 is TGTGCCAGCACCAGGACAGGGCTCAACGAGCAGTACTTC. Translating gives CASTRTGLNEQYF.

This chain joins TRBV18 and TRBJ2-7, with D possibly TRBD1 on 5 matching bases. V shed 2 bases and J shed 6 bases, with 14 bases lying between them. Germline CDR1 is KGHSH and CDR2 is LQKENI. The CDR3 is 14 amino acids. The CDR3 nucleotides are TGTGCCAGCTCACCATCGTTTGCAGGGCTCGAGCAGTACTTC. It codes for CASSPSFAGLEQYF.

The V and J genes are TRBV5-5 and TRBJ2-1, with 9 bases matching TRBD2. Losses at the gene ends were 2 bases for V and 4 bases for J; bases not matched to a gene: 7. This CDR3 has 16 residues. Germline CDR1 is SGHKS and CDR2 is YYEKEE (reference sequence). CDR3: CASSLRGTSSYNEQFF. The CDR3 DNA sequence: TGTGCCAGCAGCTTACGGGGGACTAGCAGTTACAATGAGCAGTTCTTC. Using reference TRBV5-5 and TRBJ2-1 for the parts outside the CDR3, the full variable domain is DAGVTQSPTHLIKTRGQQVTLRCSPISGHKSVSWYQQVLGQGPQFIFQYYEKEERGRGNFPDRFSARQFPNYSSELNVNALLLGDSALYLCASSLRGTSSYNEQFFGPGTRLTVL.

The V call is TRBV12-5, the J call TRBJ2-1; TRBD2 agrees at 10 bases. Trimming took 6 bases from V and 6 from J; bases not matched to a gene: 2. The CDR3 totals 13 residues. Germline lookup yields CDR1 LGHNT and CDR2 FRNRAP. The CDR3 loop is CASGRTSGNEQFF. The CDR3 bases are TGTGCTAGTGGCCGGACTAGCGGCAATGAGCAGTTCTTC.

This clone was seen once. This rearrangement joins TRBV18 to TRBJ2-1, with 8 nucleotides matching TRBD2. The J segment lost 0 bases and the V segment lost 5 bases, leaving 3 bases of the junction unmatched. The CDR3 is made up of 15 amino acids. Germline CDR1 is KGHSH and CDR2 is LQKENI. CDR3 nucleotide sequence: TGTGCCAGCTCAGCCAGCGGGAGCTCCTACAATGAGCAGTTCTTC. Encoded protein: CASSASGSSYNEQFF.

This clone was picked up a small number of times. The chain has TRBV7-2 and TRBJ1-1; possible D gene TRBD1, 6 bases. This CDR3 contains 13 residues. CDR1 and CDR2 from the germline V gene are SGHTA and FQGNSA. Trimming took off 5 bases at V and 6 bases at J, with 13 bases between the two ends. The CDR3 here is CASSRDTFAEAFF. Here the CDR3 DNA reads TGTGCCAGCAGCCGGGACACCTTCGCTGAAGCTTTCTTT.

The chain joins TRBV4-1 to TRBJ2-7; D is unresolved. Per the germline V gene, CDR1 is MGHRA and CDR2 is YSYEKL. The CDR3 consists of 14 residues. Trimming left V 3 bases short and J 0 bases short, with 9 bases between. The CDR3, as DNA: TGCGCCAGCAGCCAGACACCGAGCTCCTACGAGCAGTACTTC. It codes for CASSQTPSSYEQYF.

The chain links TRBV6-5 to TRBJ1-5; D is uncertain. V shed 3 bases and J shed 6 bases, with 12 bases lying between them. Looked up from germline, CDR1 is MNHEY and CDR2 is SVGAGI. This CDR3 contains 14 residues. CDR3 DNA sequence: TGTGCCAGCAGTTATGGCCTTGACGGTCAGCCCCAGCATTTT. Residues: CASSYGLDGQPQHF.

This chain links TRBV27 with TRBJ2-5; 9 nucleotides agree with TRBD2. This CDR3 contains 18 residues. Unmatched junction bases numbered 20, after V lost 8 bases and J lost 4 bases. Per germline, CDR1 MNHEY and CDR2 SMNVEV (reference sequence). CDR3 DNA: TGTGCCAGCGACGCGGGAGGGCCCCGCATTAATTTGTTAGAGACCCAGTACTTC. Translation: CASDAGGPRINLLETQYF.

The CDR3 DNA sequence: TGTGCCAGCAGTTACATTCGGGGCTACGAGCAGTACTTC. Translated: CASSYIRGYEQYF. The gene calls are TRBV6-6 and TRBJ2-7, with a weak D call TRBD2 (5 bases). CDR1 and CDR2 from the germline V gene are MNHNY and SVGAGI (reference sequence). This CDR3 is 13 amino acids long. Between the trimmed V and J ends, which lost 2 bases and 3 bases, there was a span of 8 bases.